These 8 T cell receptor beta chains were sequenced from one sample in a study of T cell clonotyping in hematopoietic cell transplantation. Time point indicated: recipient sample about 28 days before transplant, after cytoreduction. Method: immunoSEQ multiplex PCR; TCRdb's copy keeps in-frame clones and lacks some. The sample lists around 24,000 clones, around 83% occurring once. The sample here was peripheral blood mononuclear cells, taken before stem cell transplant. The origin of the receptors is a woman aged 60-75 years with acute myeloid leukemia. Some clones in this sample may be carry-over from other donors' samples.

This chain links TRBV10-3 with TRBJ2-7; 7 positions agree with TRBD1. The CDR3 has 14 residues. In germline, CDR1 is ENHRY, CDR2 SYGVKD. J gave up 2 bases and V 10 bases, and 11 bases lay outside the gene matches. CDR3 bases: TGTGCCACCTCTCCGGGACAGAAAGCCTACGAGCAGTACTTC. Encoded protein: CATSPGQKAYEQYF.

The chain carries TRBV2 and TRBJ2-1; D is unclear. The CDR3 has 14 residues. Germline lookup yields CDR1 SNHLY and CDR2 FYNNEI. V dropped 0 bases and J dropped 3 bases, with 6 bases sitting between them. The CDR3 DNA reads TGTGCCAGCAGTGAAGCCTCATTCTACAATGAGCAGTTCTTC. The encoded protein is CASSEASFYNEQFF.

V is TRBV14 and J is TRBJ1-1, with D possibly matching TRBD1 (6 bases). V was pared by 5 bases and J by 3 bases, with 16 bases between. The CDR3 sequence is 15 residues long. Per germline, CDR1 SGHDN and CDR2 FVKESK. The CDR3 nucleotides read TGTGCCAGCAGCTCCCTTAGGGGGGGGGACACTGAAGCTTTCTTT. It codes for CASSSLRGGDTEAFF.

The chain recombines TRBV9 with TRBJ2-7, with a weak D call TRBD1 (5 bases). With 4 bases removed from V and 4 bases from J, the gap between germline ends came to 15 bases. Germline V gene data show CDR1 as SGDLS and CDR2 as YYNGEE. There are 14 residues in the CDR3. Here the CDR3 reads CASSPTIGEYEQYF. CDR3 nucleotides: TGTGCCAGCAGCCCGACGATAGGGGAATACGAGCAGTACTTC.

The CDR3 sequence is CAFTGQGNEKLFF. CDR3 sequence (DNA): TGTGCCTTCACGGGACAGGGAAATGAAAAACTGTTTTTT. The V gene is TRBV5-4, the J gene TRBJ1-4, with 9 bases that match TRBD1. The germline CDR1 and CDR2 sequences are SGHNT and YYREEE (reference sequence). The CDR3 totals 13 residues. The V segment lost 10 bases and the J segment 5 bases; nucleotides outside the gene matches: 6.

The gene calls are TRBV6-1 and TRBJ2-1, with 7 bases lining up with TRBD1. The CDR3 sequence is 13 residues long. V shed 4 bases, J shed 10 bases, and the junction held 7 bases outside the gene matches. From germline, CDR1 is MNHNS and CDR2 SASEGT. Written as DNA, the CDR3 is TGTGCCAGCAGTGGGACAGGATTGGGGGAGCAGTTCTTC. Translating gives CASSGTGLGEQFF.

The J gene is TRBJ2-5, the V gene TRBV9, with D unresolved. Germline CDR1 is SGDLS and CDR2 is YYNGEE. The CDR3 totals 13 residues. V dropped 0 bases and J dropped 5 bases, with 8 bases sitting between them. The CDR3 DNA is TGTGCCAGCAGCGTAGCCAGATCGGAGACCCAGTACTTC. It yields the protein CASSVARSETQYF.

The chain is built from TRBV7-2 and TRBJ2-6; D gene unclear. Germline V gene data show CDR1 as SGHTA and CDR2 as FQGNSA. Between the trimmed V and J ends, which lost 8 bases and 3 bases, there was a span of 17 bases. The length of the CDR3 is 16 residues. This CDR3 reads CASRSIGWGGANVLTF. CDR3 sequence (DNA): TGTGCCAGCCGCTCGATAGGATGGGGTGGGGCCAACGTCCTGACTTTC.